This entry lists 5 T cell receptor beta chains sequenced from one sample in a study of T cell repertoires in cytomegalovirus infection. TCRdb recomputed calls from the reads with MiXCR, one row per CDR3 protein. The sample comprises 200,000 to 250,000 distinct CDR3 sequences, 6% to 8% of which are singletons, and 5.5% to 6.5% rests with the top ten. The material sequenced was PBMCs. The receptor set was obtained from a human donor in good health (CMV status not recorded). Some clones in this sample may be carry-over from other donors' samples.

The table lists this clonotype with a few counts. The rearrangement links TRBV28 to TRBJ2-5, with 11 bases identical to TRBD2. Germline V gene sequence: CDR1 MDHEN, CDR2 SYDVKM. V gave up 7 bases and J gave up 5 bases; unmatched junction bases: 6. This CDR3 region has 14 residues. The CDR3 nucleotides read TGTGCCAGCATACTAGCGGGGGCCGCGGAGACCCAGTACTTC. This encodes CASILAGAAETQYF.

This clonotype was seen a handful of times. This sequence joins TRBV28 and TRBJ1-6; TRBD1 agrees at 10 bases. Unmatched junction bases numbered 6, after V lost 3 bases and J lost 10 bases. The germline CDR1 and CDR2 sequences are MDHEN and SYDVKM. The CDR3 is 15 amino acids. DNA for the CDR3: TGTGCCAGCAGTTTGTGGACAGGGGGGGAGTCACCCCTCCACTTT. Amino acid sequence: CASSLWTGGESPLHF.

This clonotype was detected a few times. CDR3 DNA: TGCAGCGTTGAAGAGGCCCCCTACGAGCAGTACTTC. Encoded protein: CSVEEAPYEQYF. The rearrangement links TRBV29-1 to TRBJ2-7; D gene unclear. Looked up from germline, CDR1 is SQVTM and CDR2 is ANQGSEA. V was trimmed by 0 bases and J by 2 bases, leaving 5 bases between them. CDR3 length: 12 residues.

This clonotype was seen ten or more times. V is TRBV2 and J is TRBJ1-1; TRBD1 matches at 9 bases. CDR3 length: 14 residues. The junction had 7 bases not matched to a gene; V was cut back by 8 bases and J by 3 bases. CDR1 is SNHLY and CDR2 is FYNNEI in the germline V gene. The CDR3 DNA reads TGTGCCAGCGGCATGACAGGGGGTGACACTGAAGCTTTCTTT. Translation: CASGMTGGDTEAFF.

This clonotype has at least ten counts. This chain connects TRBV6-2 or TRBV6-3 to TRBJ1-5; no clear D. The CDR3 covers 14 residues. CDR1 and CDR2 (germline): MNHEY, SVGEGT. The V gene lost 6 bases and the J gene lost 4 bases, with 13 bases spanning the gap. Here the CDR3 DNA reads TGTGCCAGCAGCTCCGGACGGATGAATCAGCCCCAGCATTTT. Translation gives CASSSGRMNQPQHF.